A selection of T cell receptor beta chains follows, all from one sample in a study of control samples from healthy donors and cancer patients. The method was immunoSEQ multiplex PCR; TCRdb's version includes in-frame clones alone and lacks a portion of them. The sample yields fewer than 85,000 clones, around 91% seen once. The sequencing input was blood. The receptors stem from a man aged 25 to 45 in good health. Each CDR3 is given with its conserved first and last residue. Fields, in order: D gene, V gene, CDR3 length, clone size, J gene, CDR3 DNA, CDR3 protein. D genes are given only for firm matches. Only some rows state a clone size, as once, few, many or a class for expanded clones.

d_gene: NA; v_gene: TRBV18; len: 10; abundance: NA; j_gene: TRBJ1-5; CDR3nt: TGTGCCGCGGCCCCTCAGCCCCAGCATTTT; CDR3aa: CAAAPQPQHF
d_gene: TRBD1; v_gene: TRBV5-8; len: 20; abundance: NA; j_gene: TRBJ1-6; CDR3nt: TGTGCCAGCAGCTTGGGACAGGGTTCCCCCCGAAGCTCCTATAATTCACCCCTCCACTTT; CDR3aa: CASSLGQGSPRSSYNSPLHF
d_gene: TRBD1; v_gene: TRBV29-1; len: 13; abundance: NA; j_gene: TRBJ2-1; CDR3nt: TGCAGCCCTTCCCGACAGGGCAGGGGTGAGCAGTTCTTC; CDR3aa: CSPSRQGRGEQFF
d_gene: NA; v_gene: TRBV28; len: 12; abundance: NA; j_gene: TRBJ1-3; CDR3nt: TGTGCCAGCAGTTTACGGGGAAACACCATATATTTT; CDR3aa: CASSLRGNTIYF
d_gene: NA; v_gene: TRBV30; len: 11; abundance: NA; j_gene: TRBJ1-1; CDR3nt: TGTGCCTGGAACAGTAACACTGAAGCTTTCTTT; CDR3aa: CAWNSNTEAFF
d_gene: NA; v_gene: TRBV12-3/TRBV12-4; len: 12; abundance: few; j_gene: TRBJ1-2; CDR3nt: TGTGCCAGCAGTTTAAAGGGGGTCGACTACACCTTC; CDR3aa: CASSLKGVDYTF
d_gene: NA; v_gene: TRBV7-9; len: 14; abundance: NA; j_gene: TRBJ1-2; CDR3nt: TGTGCCAGCAGCTTAGAACCCAGGCTGGATGGCTACACCTTC; CDR3aa: CASSLEPRLDGYTF
d_gene: NA; v_gene: TRBV21-1; len: 18; abundance: NA; j_gene: TRBJ2-3; CDR3nt: TGTGCCAGCAACCATGGCCCTAGCGGGAGGGTGGGCACAGATACGCAGTATTTT; CDR3aa: CASNHGPSGRVGTDTQYF
d_gene: TRBD1; v_gene: TRBV29-1; len: 17; abundance: NA; j_gene: TRBJ2-1; CDR3nt: TGCAGCGCCTGGGGGACAGACCTTAGTAGCTCCTACAATGAGCAGTTCTTC; CDR3aa: CSAWGTDLSSSYNEQFF
d_gene: TRBD1; v_gene: TRBV7-9; len: 14; abundance: NA; j_gene: TRBJ1-1; CDR3nt: TGTGCCAGCAGCCTGCCAGGGGGCGGCACTGAAGCTTTCTTT; CDR3aa: CASSLPGGGTEAFF
d_gene: TRBD1; v_gene: TRBV18; len: 15; abundance: NA; j_gene: TRBJ2-7; CDR3nt: TGTGCCAGCTCACTCGACTGGACAGGGGCCCACGAGCAGTACTTC; CDR3aa: CASSLDWTGAHEQYF
d_gene: TRBD1; v_gene: TRBV28; len: 14; abundance: NA; j_gene: TRBJ1-2; CDR3nt: TGTGCCAGCAGTTTAGCGGGACAGGGAGATGGCTACACCTTC; CDR3aa: CASSLAGQGDGYTF
d_gene: TRBD2; v_gene: TRBV4-2; len: 16; abundance: NA; j_gene: TRBJ2-7; CDR3nt: TGTGCCAGCAGCCAAGAAATGAGCGGGAGACAATACGAGCAGTACTTC; CDR3aa: CASSQEMSGRQYEQYF
d_gene: TRBD2; v_gene: TRBV10-3; len: 14; abundance: NA; j_gene: TRBJ2-5; CDR3nt: TGTGCCATCAGTAGCGGGAGCGAGGAAGAGACCCAGTACTTC; CDR3aa: CAISSGSEEETQYF
d_gene: NA; v_gene: TRBV6-5; len: 15; abundance: NA; j_gene: TRBJ1-5; CDR3nt: TGTGCCAGCAGTCCCGACCGGGCCGGGTATCAGCCCCAGCATTTT; CDR3aa: CASSPDRAGYQPQHF
d_gene: TRBD1; v_gene: TRBV5-1; len: 15; abundance: NA; j_gene: TRBJ2-5; CDR3nt: TGCGCCAGCAGCTTGTTGGCAGGGGGTGAGGAGACCCAGTACTTC; CDR3aa: CASSLLAGGEETQYF
d_gene: TRBD1; v_gene: TRBV18; len: 17; abundance: NA; j_gene: TRBJ2-6; CDR3nt: TGTGCCAGCTCACGAGGGACAGGTGGAGGGGGGGCCAACGTCCTGACTTTC; CDR3aa: CASSRGTGGGGANVLTF
d_gene: TRBD1; v_gene: TRBV9; len: 15; abundance: once; j_gene: TRBJ1-6; CDR3nt: TGTGCCAGCAGCGGCCGGGACAGCAATAATTCACCCCTCCACTTT; CDR3aa: CASSGRDSNNSPLHF
d_gene: TRBD1; v_gene: TRBV9; len: 16; abundance: NA; j_gene: TRBJ1-1; CDR3nt: TGTGCCAGCAGCGTTCGGGACAGGGTCGTCAACACTGAAGCTTTCTTT; CDR3aa: CASSVRDRVVNTEAFF
d_gene: NA; v_gene: TRBV5-1; len: 15; abundance: NA; j_gene: TRBJ2-7; CDR3nt: TGCGCCAGCAGTCTTGGGTACGGGGTTCCCTACGAGCAGTACTTC; CDR3aa: CASSLGYGVPYEQYF
d_gene: NA; v_gene: TRBV2; len: 13; abundance: NA; j_gene: TRBJ1-1; CDR3nt: TGTGCCAGCATCAATCAGGGTCGCGCTGAAGCTTTCTTT; CDR3aa: CASINQGRAEAFF
d_gene: TRBD1; v_gene: TRBV10-3; len: 16; abundance: NA; j_gene: TRBJ1-1; CDR3nt: TGTGCCATCAGTGCCCTGGCCGGGACAGGAAACACTGAAGCTTTCTTT; CDR3aa: CAISALAGTGNTEAFF
d_gene: TRBD2; v_gene: TRBV19; len: 14; abundance: once; j_gene: TRBJ2-5; CDR3nt: TGTGCCAGTAGAGAGCGGGGGGGCCAAGAGACCCAGTACTTC; CDR3aa: CASRERGGQETQYF
d_gene: NA; v_gene: TRBV30; len: 12; abundance: NA; j_gene: TRBJ1-1; CDR3nt: TGTGCCTGGAGACGGGGAAACACTGAAGCTTTCTTT; CDR3aa: CAWRRGNTEAFF
d_gene: TRBD2; v_gene: TRBV7-3; len: 15; abundance: few; j_gene: TRBJ2-5; CDR3nt: TGTGCCAGCAGCTTCCAGCGGGGGGCCCAAGAGACCCAGTACTTC; CDR3aa: CASSFQRGAQETQYF
d_gene: NA; v_gene: TRBV20-1; len: 11; abundance: NA; j_gene: TRBJ2-5; CDR3nt: TGCAGTGCTAGGTCTAGAGAGACCCAGTACTTC; CDR3aa: CSARSRETQYF
d_gene: TRBD1; v_gene: TRBV6-1; len: 15; abundance: few; j_gene: TRBJ1-6; CDR3nt: TGTGCCAGCAGGGAAGCCGGGACAGGGGGATCACCCCTCCACTTT; CDR3aa: CASREAGTGGSPLHF
d_gene: NA; v_gene: TRBV2; len: 15; abundance: once; j_gene: TRBJ1-1; CDR3nt: TGTGCCAGCAGTGCATCCGGGACTTTTAACACTGAAGCTTTCTTT; CDR3aa: CASSASGTFNTEAFF
d_gene: NA; v_gene: TRBV28; len: 17; abundance: NA; j_gene: TRBJ1-3; CDR3nt: TGTGCCAGCACTTTTGGGGGGGGTAGGAGTCCCGGAAACACCATATATTTT; CDR3aa: CASTFGGGRSPGNTIYF
d_gene: TRBD1; v_gene: TRBV6-6; len: 16; abundance: NA; j_gene: TRBJ2-1; CDR3nt: TGTGCCAGCAGGCCTCCGGGACAGGGACAATTCGGCGAGCAGTTCTTC; CDR3aa: CASRPPGQGQFGEQFF
d_gene: TRBD2; v_gene: TRBV6-4; len: 15; abundance: NA; j_gene: TRBJ2-1; CDR3nt: TGTGCCAGCAGTGAAGTTGCGGGGGGTTACAATGAGCAGTTCTTC; CDR3aa: CASSEVAGGYNEQFF
d_gene: TRBD2; v_gene: TRBV5-1; len: 16; abundance: once; j_gene: TRBJ2-2; CDR3nt: TGCGCCAGCAGCTTGGGGTCTAGCGGGAGAACCGGGGAGCTGTTTTTT; CDR3aa: CASSLGSSGRTGELFF
d_gene: NA; v_gene: TRBV2; len: 9; abundance: NA; j_gene: TRBJ2-1; CDR3nt: TGTGCCAGTAATAGGGAGCAGTTCTTC; CDR3aa: CASNREQFF
d_gene: TRBD1; v_gene: TRBV27; len: 16; abundance: NA; j_gene: TRBJ2-6; CDR3nt: TGTGCCAGCAGTCTGACAGGGGGGTCTGGGGCCAACGTCCTGACTTTC; CDR3aa: CASSLTGGSGANVLTF
d_gene: NA; v_gene: TRBV12-3/TRBV12-4; len: 12; abundance: NA; j_gene: TRBJ2-7; CDR3nt: TGTGCCAGCAGTTTGGGCCTGCTAGAGCAGTACTTC; CDR3aa: CASSLGLLEQYF
d_gene: NA; v_gene: TRBV2; len: 17; abundance: NA; j_gene: TRBJ2-1; CDR3nt: TGTGCCAGCAGTTCCTCCGAGCCAGGGCCCGGGGGAGGTGAGCAGTTCTTC; CDR3aa: CASSSSEPGPGGGEQFF
d_gene: NA; v_gene: TRBV10-3; len: 12; abundance: NA; j_gene: TRBJ1-4; CDR3nt: TGTGCCATCAGTGAGCGAGGGAAAAAACTGTTTTTT; CDR3aa: CAISERGKKLFF
d_gene: TRBD1; v_gene: TRBV19; len: 14; abundance: NA; j_gene: TRBJ1-5; CDR3nt: TGTGCCAGTAGTGGACAGGGGAACAATCAGCCCCAGCATTTT; CDR3aa: CASSGQGNNQPQHF
d_gene: TRBD2; v_gene: TRBV10-3; len: 14; abundance: NA; j_gene: TRBJ2-5; CDR3nt: TGTGCCACCACCCCCACTAGCGGGAAAGAGACCCAGTACTTC; CDR3aa: CATTPTSGKETQYF
d_gene: TRBD1; v_gene: TRBV28; len: 14; abundance: NA; j_gene: TRBJ1-1; CDR3nt: TGTGCCAGCAGTGACCCAGGGGGCATGACTGAAGCTTTCTTT; CDR3aa: CASSDPGGMTEAFF
d_gene: NA; v_gene: TRBV6-5; len: 13; abundance: NA; j_gene: TRBJ2-1; CDR3nt: TGTGCCAGCAGTTCCCGGGCTCAAGGTGAGCAGTTCTTC; CDR3aa: CASSSRAQGEQFF
d_gene: NA; v_gene: TRBV6-2/TRBV6-3; len: 15; abundance: NA; j_gene: TRBJ2-2; CDR3nt: TGTGCCAGCAGTAGGCCCCGGGAGAACACCGGGGAGCTGTTTTTT; CDR3aa: CASSRPRENTGELFF